This T cell receptor (beta chain) was sequenced for a study of blood T cell repertoires in COVID-19. TCRdb's copy holds only in-frame clones and misses some; the assay was immunoSEQ multiplex PCR. The sample yields some 350,000 clones, 80% to 90% seen once. Trimming at V came to 4 bases and at J to 8 bases, leaving 7 bases not matched to a gene. CDR1 is SEHNR, CDR2 FQNEAQ, per germline (reference sequence). The CDR3 has 13 residues. This clonotype was sampled from a man aged 18 to 35 who had recovered from COVID-19. The sequenced material came from PBMCs or T cells enriched from blood (not recorded which). The chain is built from TRBV7-9 and TRBJ1-1; 7 bases are a match to TRBD1. CDR3 region: CASSSGDRVEAFF. DNA of the CDR3: TGTGCCAGCAGCTCCGGAGACAGGGTCGAAGCTTTCTTT.